These 30 T cell receptor beta chains share one sample of origin, sequenced in a study of graft-versus-host responses after intestinal transplantation. This table comes from immunoSEQ multiplex PCR, and its TCRdb copy is limited to in-frame clones, with some not included. The table records tens of thousands of clones, roughly 90% of them present only once. These receptors' antigens are unknown. This specimen was unstimulated CD4+ T cells sorted from spleen or lymph node cells, taken before intestinal transplant. These receptors all stem from a human donor who received an intestinal transplant.

This clone was seen more than once but under ten times. The chain uses TRBV6-5 and TRBJ1-6, with D maybe TRBD1 (5 bases). The CDR3 has 15 residues. From germline, CDR1 is MNHEY and CDR2 SVGAGI. V was pared by 0 bases and J by 5 bases, with 8 bases between. For the CDR3, the DNA is TGTGCCAGCAGTTACTCGGCAGGGAATAATTCACCCCTCCACTTT. It is translated as CASSYSAGNNSPLHF.

V and J are TRBV5-4 and TRBJ1-2; 9 nucleotides align to TRBD1. The CDR3 runs to 15 residues. The germline V gene has CDR1 SGHNT and CDR2 YYREEE (reference sequence). J was trimmed by 4 bases and V by 0 bases; bases with no gene match: 4. CDR3 sequence: CASSLEAGQGYGYTF. In nucleotides, the CDR3 is TGTGCCAGCAGCTTGGAAGCGGGACAGGGCTATGGCTACACCTTC.

The chain carries TRBV14 and TRBJ1-1; D gene ambiguous. In germline, CDR1 is SGHDN, CDR2 FVKESK. The V end was cut by 6 bases, the J end by 0 bases, with 8 bases between. The CDR3 totals 13 residues. The CDR3 region has the DNA TGTGCCAGCAGTCAGTCCCTGAACACTGAAGCTTTCTTT. The encoded protein is CASSQSLNTEAFF.

The chain joins TRBV18 to TRBJ2-3, with TRBD2 identical over 15 bases. CDR1 is KGHSH and CDR2 is LQKENI in the germline V gene. The CDR3 is 20 residues long. V gave up 6 bases and J gave up 2 bases; unmatched junction bases: 15. CDR3 residues: CASSPGLAGGPALNTDTQYF. As DNA, the CDR3 is TGTGCCAGCTCCCCGGGACTAGCGGGGGGCCCAGCCCTTAACACAGATACGCAGTATTTT.

This sequence joins TRBV15 and TRBJ2-1, with 7 nucleotides matching TRBD1. The germline gives CDR1 LNHNV, CDR2 YYDKDF (reference sequence). The CDR3 runs to 14 residues. V lost 1 base, J lost 10 bases, and 7 bases stayed unmatched. The CDR3 loop is CATSRAQGVGEQFF. Written as DNA, the CDR3 is TGTGCCACCAGCAGAGCTCAGGGGGTGGGGGAGCAGTTCTTC.

The chain is built from TRBV18 and TRBJ1-1; a possible D gene is TRBD1 (5 bases). This CDR3 comprises 15 residues. V lost 3 bases, J lost 1 base, and 12 bases lay in between. Germline CDR1 is KGHSH and CDR2 is LQKENI. The CDR3 coding sequence is TGTGCCAGCTCACCGGTCGGACACGGGAACACTGAAGCTTTCTTT. Translation: CASSPVGHGNTEAFF.

The genes are TRBV18 and TRBJ2-7; weak D call: TRBD2 (5 bases). Germline assignment: CDR1 KGHSH and CDR2 LQKENI. The CDR3 is 14 amino acids. V lost 5 bases, J lost 5 bases, and 16 bases lay in between. CDR3 nucleotides: TGTGCCAGCTCAACTCAAGAGGGTCTCGACGAGCAGTACTTC. As protein: CASSTQEGLDEQYF.

The rearrangement joins TRBV19 to TRBJ2-1; the D is unclear. CDR3 size: 16 residues. The germline CDR1 and CDR2 sequences are LNHDA and SQIVND (reference sequence). V was shortened by 5 bases and J by 3 bases, with 17 bases between the two germline ends. The CDR3 is CASSPLAEKVYNEQFF. CDR3 DNA: TGTGCCAGTAGTCCTCTCGCGGAGAAAGTCTACAATGAGCAGTTCTTC.

V and J are TRBV11-2 and TRBJ1-3; D remains ambiguous. The CDR3 consists of 14 residues. V was cut by 2 bases and J by 0 bases, with 5 bases left in between. From germline, CDR1 is SGHAT and CDR2 FQNNGV. CDR3 sequence (DNA): TGTGCCAGCAGCTTACGGTCCTCTGGAAACACCATATATTTT. It codes for CASSLRSSGNTIYF.

This chain connects TRBV15 to TRBJ2-7; TRBD1 matches 8 bases. Germline V lookup: CDR1 LNHNV, CDR2 YYDKDF (reference sequence). V gave up 4 bases and J gave up 2 bases; unmatched junction bases: 4. This CDR3 region has 14 residues. In DNA form, the CDR3 reads TGTGCCACCAGCACCCCGACAGGGGCCTACGAGCAGTACTTC. Its translation is CATSTPTGAYEQYF.

J is TRBJ1-1 and V is TRBV7-9; D may be TRBD1 (6 bases). Deletions cut 2 bases from V and 0 bases from J, with 7 bases between. CDR3 size: 14 residues. Germline V CDR1 and CDR2: SEHNR, FQNEAQ (reference sequence). The CDR3 region has the DNA TGTGCCAGCAGCTTAACAGGGTTGAACACTGAAGCTTTCTTT. This gives the protein CASSLTGLNTEAFF.

The gene calls are TRBV6-4 and TRBJ1-1; 10 bases fit TRBD1. The CDR3 contains 14 residues. The germline V gene encodes CDR1 MRHNA and CDR2 SNTAGT. After removal of 7 bases from V and 7 bases from J, the junction contained 9 bases not matched to a gene. DNA for the CDR3: TGTGCCAGCACTCCGACAGGGGGCGGTGGTGAAGCTTTCTTT. Translation gives CASTPTGGGGEAFF.

The chain carries TRBV6-1 and TRBJ1-5; a possible D gene is TRBD1 (6 bases). Germline V gene lookup returns CDR1 MNHNS and CDR2 SASEGT. The CDR3 sequence is 15 residues long. V was clipped by 3 bases and J by 5 bases, with 14 bases between them. The CDR3 reads CASSDGRGRHQPQHF. In nucleotides, the CDR3 is TGTGCCAGCAGTGACGGCAGGGGTCGGCATCAGCCCCAGCATTTT.

The chain employs TRBV2 and TRBJ2-2, with D possibly matching TRBD2 (6 bases). In germline, CDR1 is SNHLY, CDR2 FYNNEI. The V gene lost 4 bases and the J gene lost 5 bases, with 11 bases spanning the gap. There are 14 residues in the CDR3. CDR3: CASSARGGTGELFF. The DNA of the CDR3 is TGTGCCAGCAGTGCTAGGGGAGGTACCGGGGAGCTGTTTTTT.

The rearrangement links TRBV6-6 to TRBJ2-1; the D gene is possibly TRBD2 (6 bases). Germline lookup yields CDR1 MNHNY and CDR2 SVGAGI (reference sequence). Trimming removed 7 bases from V and 4 bases from J, with 14 bases in between. This CDR3 is built from 14 residues. The CDR3 is CASTPGGLYNEQFF. The CDR3 nucleotides are TGTGCCAGCACCCCCGGGGGACTTTACAATGAGCAGTTCTTC.

The CDR3, as DNA: TGTGCCAGCAGTACCTTAGACACCATATATTTT. It codes for CASSTLDTIYF. This chain links TRBV5-8 with TRBJ1-3; D gene ambiguous. This CDR3 comprises 11 residues. V lost 5 bases, J lost 8 bases, and 8 bases lay in between. CDR1 and CDR2 from the germline V gene are SGHTS and YDEGEE.

This clone was observed a few times. The DNA for the CDR3 is TGTGCCAGCAGTTACTCGACGGAGGGCAATCAGCCCCAGCATTTT. Amino acids: CASSYSTEGNQPQHF. The rearrangement uses TRBV6-6 and TRBJ1-5; D call uncertain. Germline CDR1 MNHNY, CDR2 SVGAGI (reference sequence). Trimming removed 0 bases from V and 2 bases from J, with 8 bases in between. CDR3 length equals 15 residues.

This sequence joins TRBV6-5 and TRBJ2-7; D unclear. The V and J ends lost 6 bases and 0 bases respectively, with 12 bases between them. From germline, CDR1 is MNHEY and CDR2 SVGAGI. The CDR3 contains 14 residues. The chain's CDR3 is CASRLPGNSYEQYF. The CDR3 bases are TGTGCCAGCAGGTTACCGGGTAACTCCTACGAGCAGTACTTC.

In regard to this clone: Other DNA sequences from this sample encode an identical CDR3 as well. This chain links TRBV5-4 with TRBJ1-6; 8 nucleotides agree with TRBD1. With V trimmed by 4 bases and J by 7 bases, 10 bases remained unmatched. Per germline, CDR1 SGHNT and CDR2 YYREEE (reference sequence). This CDR3 spans 16 amino acids. This chain's CDR3 is CASSRDRPPPNSPLHF. The CDR3 region has the DNA TGTGCCAGCAGCCGGGACAGGCCGCCCCCCAATTCACCCCTCCACTTT.

This sequence joins TRBV7-9 and TRBJ2-1; tentative D call: TRBD2 (6 bases). The V gene lost 1 base and the J gene lost 6 bases, with 16 bases spanning the gap. The CDR3 length is 16 residues. Germline-derived CDR1 and CDR2 are SEHNR and FQNEAQ (reference sequence). The CDR3 here is CASSLGIRGNFNEQFF. The CDR3 DNA reads as TGTGCCAGCAGCTTAGGCATACGGGGGAATTTCAATGAGCAGTTCTTC.

The CDR3 coding sequence is TGCGCCAGCAGCCAAGTAAGTAGAGGCGAAAAACTGTTTTTT. The encoded protein is CASSQVSRGEKLFF. V and J are TRBV4-1 and TRBJ1-4; D unresolved. Between the trimmed V and J ends, which lost 1 base and 8 bases, there was a span of 11 bases. CDR3 length: 14 amino acids. Germline V lookup: CDR1 MGHRA, CDR2 YSYEKL.

This rearrangement joins TRBV6-1 to TRBJ1-2, with 7 bases that match TRBD1. The V gene's germline CDR1 is MNHNS and CDR2 SASEGT. The CDR3 has 15 residues. Germline trimming cut 0 bases from V and 4 bases from J; bases unmatched to any gene: 5. CDR3 region: CASSEAGQRVYGYTF. CDR3 nucleotides: TGTGCCAGCAGTGAAGCGGGACAGCGGGTCTATGGCTACACCTTC.

This chain joins TRBV6-4 and TRBJ2-2, with TRBD2 as a possible D gene (5 bases). Between the trimmed V and J ends, which lost 4 bases and 4 bases, there was a span of 16 bases. Germline loops: CDR1 MRHNA, CDR2 SNTAGT. The CDR3 length is 16 residues. The CDR3 region is CASSATGSWSTGELFF. The CDR3 DNA is TGTGCCAGCAGTGCGACGGGATCTTGGTCCACCGGGGAGCTGTTTTTT.

This clone was picked up one time. This chain links TRBV6-1 with TRBJ1-2; TRBD1 matches at 8 bases. This CDR3 has 15 amino acids. The J segment lost 7 bases and the V segment lost 4 bases, leaving 11 bases of the junction unmatched. Germline values: CDR1 MNHNS, CDR2 SASEGT. The CDR3 spells CASSGQETGEIGYTF. In DNA, the CDR3 is TGTGCCAGCAGTGGTCAGGAGACAGGGGAGATTGGCTACACCTTC.

The chain recombines TRBV20-1 with TRBJ2-1, with D possibly being TRBD2 (6 bases). The CDR3 sequence is 10 residues long. The germline V gene encodes CDR1 DFQATT and CDR2 SNEGSKA (reference sequence). V was clipped by 5 bases and J by 10 bases, with 9 bases between them. DNA for the CDR3: TGCAGTGCTTATCGGGGGGAGCAGTTCTTC. This gives the protein CSAYRGEQFF.

The rearrangement uses TRBV6-5 and TRBJ1-2, with 7 bases aligning to TRBD1. The CDR3 contains 14 residues. Germline-derived CDR1 and CDR2 are MNHEY and SVGAGI. With V trimmed by 2 bases and J by 5 bases, 5 bases remained unmatched. The CDR3 region is CASSYEGGRYGYTF. The CDR3 DNA reads TGTGCCAGCAGTTACGAAGGGGGCAGGTATGGCTACACCTTC.

The chain carries TRBV6-6 and TRBJ2-5; the match to TRBD2 covers 7 bases. CDR3 size: 13 residues. Trimming cost V 10 bases and J 0 bases; bases outside gene matches: 5. The germline CDR1 and CDR2 sequences are MNHNY and SVGAGI (reference sequence). In nucleotides, the CDR3 is TGTGCCACGGCGGGGGAATACCAAGAGACCCAGTACTTC. Its protein product is CATAGEYQETQYF.

This chain uses TRBV15 with TRBJ1-5, with D maybe TRBD1 (6 bases). Germline V gene lookup returns CDR1 LNHNV and CDR2 YYDKDF (reference sequence). V shed 1 base and J shed 3 bases, with 10 bases lying between them. This CDR3 has 15 amino acids. The CDR3 protein is CATSRGTEYNQPQHF. CDR3 sequence (DNA): TGTGCCACCAGCAGAGGGACAGAGTACAATCAGCCCCAGCATTTT.

This chain uses TRBV10-3 with TRBJ2-5; weak D call: TRBD2 (6 bases). V shed 7 bases and J shed 4 bases, with 13 bases lying between them. There are 13 residues in the CDR3. CDR1 is ENHRY, CDR2 SYGVKD, per germline. CDR3 sequence (DNA): TGTGCCATCACTCCAGGAGGGTTAGAGACCCAGTACTTC. Its translation is CAITPGGLETQYF.

CDR3 bases: TGTGCCAGCTCACAAGTACAGGGGGCAGTCAATAATTCACCCCTCCACTTT. This translates into CASSQVQGAVNNSPLHF. V and J are TRBV18 and TRBJ1-6; 9 nucleotides agree with TRBD1. This CDR3 contains 17 residues. In germline, CDR1 is KGHSH, CDR2 LQKENI. The trim removed 4 bases at V and 5 bases at J, leaving 9 bases unmatched.